What follows is one T cell receptor beta chain and its context. Its specificity is not known. Germline trimming cut 4 bases from V and 9 bases from J; bases unmatched to any gene: 0. The length of the CDR3 is 12 residues. Germline lookup yields CDR1 KGHDR and CDR2 SFDVKD. Time point denoted: newly diagnosed GD, antithyroid drugs for less than 3 months. Generation of the TCR library employed RNA extracted from PBMCs. These data are taken from a study of regulatory T cells in long-lasting Graves disease. Construction of TCR beta libraries relied on iRepertoire HTBI primers and on Arm-PCR targeting CDR3 regions. Using its own MiXCR run on the multiplex PCR reads, TCRdb lists one record per CDR3 protein. The repertoire consists of about 540,000 distinct CDR3 sequences, with approximately 13% occurring once and the leading ten covering 8.5% to 10%. Notes on the study in general: TRBV28, TRBJ1-2 and TRBJ2-5 were segments that persistent disease favored.

This same sample was also part of a study on T cells in Graves' hyperthyroidism and ophthalmopathy. That source reports: TCR CDR3 regions were first amplified by RT-PCR with HTBI primers.

The chain couples TRBV24-1 to TRBJ2-1; 9 bases align to TRBD2. The material sequenced was peripheral blood mononuclear cells (PBMCs), taken at new diagnosis, from a patient treated with antithyroid drugs. This receptor was taken from a man aged 25-45 years with Graves disease. The CDR3 reads CATSELAGEQFF. The CDR3 DNA is TGTGCCACCAGTGAACTAGCGGGTGAGCAGTTCTTC.